These T cell receptor beta chains were read from a single sample in a study of cytomegalovirus exposure and HLA in healthy donors. Sequenced by immunoSEQ multiplex PCR; TCRdb stores in-frame clones only, minus some. This table holds 85,000 to 90,000 clones, roughly 84% found once. The sample taken for sequencing was PBMCs. Receptors were obtained from a man aged 25-45 years in good health and CMV-seronegative. CDR3s include the opening cysteine and the closing phenylalanine or tryptophan. D genes are given only for firm matches. Only some rows state a clone size, as once, few, many or a class for expanded clones.

d_gene: .
j_gene: TRBJ1-1
len: 16
v_gene: TRBV7-9
abundance: .
CDR3nt: TGTGCCAGCAGCTTAGAACCGGGACGGGGGGGGACTGAAGCTTTCTTT
CDR3aa: CASSLEPGRGGTEAFF

d_gene: TRBD2
j_gene: TRBJ2-7
len: 16
v_gene: TRBV2
abundance: .
CDR3nt: TGTGCCAGCAGTGTTTCGAAAGGACTAGCGCCTCGGGAGCAGTACTTC
CDR3aa: CASSVSKGLAPREQYF

d_gene: .
j_gene: TRBJ2-6
len: 15
v_gene: TRBV7-9
abundance: .
CDR3nt: TGTGCCAGCAGTCGGGCAGGGAATGGGGCCAACGTCCTGACTTTC
CDR3aa: CASSRAGNGANVLTF

d_gene: .
j_gene: TRBJ2-7
len: 14
v_gene: TRBV7-3
abundance: few
CDR3nt: TGTGCCAGCAGCCCGTCGGACAGCTCCTACGAGCAGTACTTC
CDR3aa: CASSPSDSSYEQYF

d_gene: TRBD1
j_gene: TRBJ1-2
len: 16
v_gene: TRBV25-1
abundance: once
CDR3nt: TGTGCCAGCCTGGGGGACAGGGCCCTTTCTAACTATGGCTACACCTTC
CDR3aa: CASLGDRALSNYGYTF

d_gene: .
j_gene: TRBJ1-4
len: 14
v_gene: TRBV2
abundance: .
CDR3nt: TGTGCCAGCAGTCCCAGGTTTCCCACTGAAAAACTGTTTTTT
CDR3aa: CASSPRFPTEKLFF

d_gene: TRBD1
j_gene: TRBJ2-7
len: 13
v_gene: TRBV28
abundance: .
CDR3nt: TGTGCCAGCCGGGACAGCGTCTCCTACGAGCAGTACTTC
CDR3aa: CASRDSVSYEQYF

d_gene: .
j_gene: TRBJ2-7
len: 13
v_gene: TRBV11-3
abundance: .
CDR3nt: TGTGCCAGCAGACCACAGGGACGGTACGAGCAGTACTTC
CDR3aa: CASRPQGRYEQYF

d_gene: .
j_gene: TRBJ1-5
len: 13
v_gene: TRBV19
abundance: .
CDR3nt: TGTGCCAGTAGTCCCAGGGAGGGTCAGCCCCAGCATTTT
CDR3aa: CASSPREGQPQHF

d_gene: .
j_gene: TRBJ2-2
len: 16
v_gene: TRBV5-1
abundance: .
CDR3nt: TGCGCCAGCAGGGGCGGGACCCAAGGGTACACCGGGGAGCTGTTTTTT
CDR3aa: CASRGGTQGYTGELFF

d_gene: .
j_gene: TRBJ2-7
len: 15
v_gene: TRBV19
abundance: many
CDR3nt: TGTGCCAGTAGTAGCGACCGAACTATCTCCTACGAGCAGTACTTC
CDR3aa: CASSSDRTISYEQYF

d_gene: .
j_gene: TRBJ2-3
len: 13
v_gene: TRBV9
abundance: .
CDR3nt: TGTGCCAGCAGCGTCGGTGCCACAGATACGCAGTATTTT
CDR3aa: CASSVGATDTQYF

d_gene: .
j_gene: TRBJ2-7
len: 13
v_gene: TRBV7-3
abundance: .
CDR3nt: TGTGCCAGCAGCTTAACCCGCGAGGCGAGGCAGTACTTC
CDR3aa: CASSLTREARQYF

d_gene: TRBD1
j_gene: TRBJ1-5
len: 19
v_gene: TRBV15
abundance: .
CDR3nt: TGTGCCACCAGCAGAGAGAGCCCATGGGACAGGGGGAGCAATCAGCCCCAGCATTTT
CDR3aa: CATSRESPWDRGSNQPQHF

d_gene: TRBD1
j_gene: TRBJ1-5
len: 15
v_gene: TRBV6-6
abundance: .
CDR3nt: TGTGCCAGCAGTTCCCGAATCACAGGGGCTCAGCCCCAGCATTTT
CDR3aa: CASSSRITGAQPQHF

d_gene: .
j_gene: TRBJ2-7
len: 14
v_gene: TRBV27
abundance: .
CDR3nt: TGTGCCAGCAGCCTGGGGCAGGGCTCCTACGAGCAGTACTTC
CDR3aa: CASSLGQGSYEQYF

d_gene: .
j_gene: TRBJ2-1
len: 16
v_gene: TRBV18
abundance: .
CDR3nt: TGTGCCAGCTCCCCAAACGGCGGACTCAGCTACAATGAGCAGTTCTTC
CDR3aa: CASSPNGGLSYNEQFF

d_gene: .
j_gene: TRBJ2-7
len: 15
v_gene: TRBV30
abundance: .
CDR3nt: TGTGCCTGGAGTGGGGGAGACCCCCCCGCCTACGAGCAGTACTTC
CDR3aa: CAWSGGDPPAYEQYF

d_gene: .
j_gene: TRBJ1-5
len: 13
v_gene: TRBV7-7
abundance: .
CDR3nt: TGTGCCAGCAGCTTAGGGGAGAACCAGCCCCAGCATTTT
CDR3aa: CASSLGENQPQHF

d_gene: TRBD1
j_gene: TRBJ1-3
len: 13
v_gene: TRBV5-1
abundance: once
CDR3nt: TGCGCCAGCAGCGCACAGGGGCCGGACACCATATATTTT
CDR3aa: CASSAQGPDTIYF

d_gene: .
j_gene: TRBJ1-1
len: 17
v_gene: TRBV7-6
abundance: few
CDR3nt: TGTGCCAGCAGTGAAGCTAGTGGACACTCCGTCGACACTGAAGCTTTCTTT
CDR3aa: CASSEASGHSVDTEAFF

d_gene: TRBD1
j_gene: TRBJ1-6
len: 16
v_gene: TRBV4-2
abundance: .
CDR3nt: TGTGCCAGCAGCCAGAGAATGGGACAGGATAATTCACCCCTCCACTTT
CDR3aa: CASSQRMGQDNSPLHF

d_gene: .
j_gene: TRBJ1-1
len: 15
v_gene: TRBV2
abundance: .
CDR3nt: TGTGCCAGCACTTTGTGGTCCCAGGGTGCCACTGAAGCTTTCTTT
CDR3aa: CASTLWSQGATEAFF

d_gene: .
j_gene: TRBJ1-1
len: 14
v_gene: TRBV7-2
abundance: .
CDR3nt: TGTGCCAGCAGCTTTCGACTGATGAACACTGAAGCTTTCTTT
CDR3aa: CASSFRLMNTEAFF

d_gene: .
j_gene: TRBJ2-1
len: 11
v_gene: TRBV29-1
abundance: .
CDR3nt: TGCAGCCCCGTGGAGGGGAATGAGCAGTTCTTC
CDR3aa: CSPVEGNEQFF

d_gene: TRBD1
j_gene: TRBJ1-5
len: 14
v_gene: TRBV19
abundance: .
CDR3nt: TGTGCCAGTAGTGCGACAGGGGGCAATCAGCCCCAGCATTTT
CDR3aa: CASSATGGNQPQHF

d_gene: .
j_gene: TRBJ1-4
len: 14
v_gene: TRBV5-5
abundance: .
CDR3nt: TGTGCCAGCAGCTGGGGGGGGGTTGGTGAAAAACTGTTTTTT
CDR3aa: CASSWGGVGEKLFF

d_gene: .
j_gene: TRBJ2-1
len: 15
v_gene: TRBV4-1
abundance: few
CDR3nt: TGCGCCAGCAGCCAAGATCGGTCTTCGGGGAACGAGCAGTTCTTC
CDR3aa: CASSQDRSSGNEQFF

d_gene: TRBD1
j_gene: TRBJ2-7
len: 15
v_gene: TRBV28
abundance: .
CDR3nt: TGTGCCAGCAGTCCCCCGGGACAGGGCACCTACGAGCAGTACTTC
CDR3aa: CASSPPGQGTYEQYF

d_gene: .
j_gene: TRBJ1-2
len: 14
v_gene: TRBV30
abundance: .
CDR3nt: TGTGCCTGGCTTATGGAGGGAGGGCTCTATGGCTACACCTTC
CDR3aa: CAWLMEGGLYGYTF

d_gene: TRBD1
j_gene: TRBJ1-1
len: 15
v_gene: TRBV19
abundance: .
CDR3nt: TGTGCCAGTAGTCCCTTCCGAGACAGGGCGGCTGAAGCTTTCTTT
CDR3aa: CASSPFRDRAAEAFF

d_gene: .
j_gene: TRBJ2-5
len: 14
v_gene: TRBV4-2
abundance: .
CDR3nt: TGTGCCAGCAGCCAACCTGGACTACCCAAGACCCAGTACTTC
CDR3aa: CASSQPGLPKTQYF

d_gene: TRBD1
j_gene: TRBJ2-2
len: 15
v_gene: TRBV5-1
abundance: .
CDR3nt: TGCGCCAGCAGCAAGGGACAGGGGGTGCCCGGGGAGCTGTTTTTT
CDR3aa: CASSKGQGVPGELFF

d_gene: .
j_gene: TRBJ1-5
len: 12
v_gene: TRBV5-7
abundance: .
CDR3nt: TGTGCCAGCAGCAGGACTTTTACAGCCCAGCATTTT
CDR3aa: CASSRTFTAQHF

d_gene: .
j_gene: TRBJ1-1
len: 14
v_gene: TRBV9
abundance: .
CDR3nt: TGTGCCAGCAGCGTAGAAACGGTTAACACTGAAGCTTTCTTT
CDR3aa: CASSVETVNTEAFF

d_gene: .
j_gene: TRBJ2-2
len: 14
v_gene: TRBV18
abundance: .
CDR3nt: TGTGCCAGCTCACCACTTAGCCTCACCGGGGAGCTGTTTTTT
CDR3aa: CASSPLSLTGELFF